This T cell receptor beta chain was profiled in a study of T cell changes during pregnancy in multiple sclerosis. The CDR3 has 12 residues. Looked up from germline, CDR1 is SGHTA and CDR2 is FQGNSA. V lost 4 bases, J lost 4 bases, and 5 bases lay in between. Here immunoSEQ multiplex PCR was the method, and the copy in TCRdb shows in-frame clones only, minus some. This table has roughly 68,000 clones, 90% to 95% appearing once. The sequencing used peripheral blood, collected in the second trimester of pregnancy. The V gene is TRBV7-2, the J gene TRBJ2-1, with D unresolved. The receptor was derived from a female donor in good health, enrolled as a control in a pregnancy study. CDR3 protein: CASSYTYNEQFF. The CDR3 coding sequence is TGTGCCAGCAGCTATACTTACAATGAGCAGTTCTTC.